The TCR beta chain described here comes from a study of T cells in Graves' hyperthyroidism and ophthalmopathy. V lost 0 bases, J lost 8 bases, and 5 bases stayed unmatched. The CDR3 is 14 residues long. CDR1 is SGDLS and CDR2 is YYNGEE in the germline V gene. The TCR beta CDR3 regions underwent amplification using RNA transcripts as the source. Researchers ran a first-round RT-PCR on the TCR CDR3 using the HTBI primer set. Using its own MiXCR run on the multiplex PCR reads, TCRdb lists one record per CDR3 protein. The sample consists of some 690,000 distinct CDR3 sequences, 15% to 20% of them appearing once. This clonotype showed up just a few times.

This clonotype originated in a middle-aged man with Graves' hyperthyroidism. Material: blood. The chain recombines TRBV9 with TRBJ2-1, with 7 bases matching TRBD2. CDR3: CASSVGTSTYEQFF. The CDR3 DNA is TGTGCCAGCAGCGTAGGGACTAGTACGTATGAGCAGTTCTTC.